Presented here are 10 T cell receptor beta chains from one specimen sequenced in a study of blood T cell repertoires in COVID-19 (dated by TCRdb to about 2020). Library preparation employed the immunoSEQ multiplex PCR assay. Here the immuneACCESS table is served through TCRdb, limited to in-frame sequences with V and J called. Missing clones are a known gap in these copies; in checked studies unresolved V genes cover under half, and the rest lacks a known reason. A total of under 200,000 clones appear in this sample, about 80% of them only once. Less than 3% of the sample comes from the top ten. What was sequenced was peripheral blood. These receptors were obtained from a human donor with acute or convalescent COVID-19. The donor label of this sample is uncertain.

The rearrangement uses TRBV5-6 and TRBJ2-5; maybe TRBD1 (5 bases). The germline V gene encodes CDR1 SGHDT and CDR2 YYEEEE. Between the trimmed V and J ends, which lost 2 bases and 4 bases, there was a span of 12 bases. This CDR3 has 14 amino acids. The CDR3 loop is CASSFGGARETQYF. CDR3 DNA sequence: TGTGCCAGCAGCTTTGGTGGGGCGAGAGAGACCCAGTACTTC.

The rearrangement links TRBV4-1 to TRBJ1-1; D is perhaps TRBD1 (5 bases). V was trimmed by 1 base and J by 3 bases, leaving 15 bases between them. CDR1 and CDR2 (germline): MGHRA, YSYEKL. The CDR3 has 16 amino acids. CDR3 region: CASSQVSGGGDTEAFF. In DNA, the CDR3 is TGCGCCAGCAGCCAAGTAAGCGGGGGTGGAGACACTGAAGCTTTCTTT.

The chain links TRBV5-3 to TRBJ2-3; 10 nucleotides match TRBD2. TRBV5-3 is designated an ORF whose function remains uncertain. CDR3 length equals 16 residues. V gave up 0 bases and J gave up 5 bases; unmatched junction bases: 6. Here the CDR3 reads CARSLVEAGGGDTQYF. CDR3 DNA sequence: TGTGCCAGAAGCTTGGTCGAAGCGGGAGGGGGAGATACGCAGTATTTT.

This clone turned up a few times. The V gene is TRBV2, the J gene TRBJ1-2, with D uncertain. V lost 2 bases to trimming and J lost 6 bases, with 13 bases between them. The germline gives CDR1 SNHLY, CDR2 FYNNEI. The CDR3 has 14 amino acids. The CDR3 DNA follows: TGTGCCAGCAGTGAAAACTCTGCTCGTAATGGCTACACCTTC. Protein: CASSENSARNGYTF.

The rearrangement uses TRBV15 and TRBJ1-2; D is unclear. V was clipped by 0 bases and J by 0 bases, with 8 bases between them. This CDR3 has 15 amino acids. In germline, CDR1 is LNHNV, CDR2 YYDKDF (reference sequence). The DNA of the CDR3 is TGTGCCACCAGCAGAGATCCGGTAGCTAACTATGGCTACACCTTC. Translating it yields CATSRDPVANYGYTF.

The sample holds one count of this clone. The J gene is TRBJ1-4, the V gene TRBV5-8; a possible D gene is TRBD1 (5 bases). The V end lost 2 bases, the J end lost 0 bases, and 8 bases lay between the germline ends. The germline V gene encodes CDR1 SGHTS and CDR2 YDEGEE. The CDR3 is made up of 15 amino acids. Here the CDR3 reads CASSLTGATNEKLFF. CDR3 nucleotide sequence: TGTGCCAGCAGCTTAACAGGCGCAACTAATGAAAAACTGTTTTTT. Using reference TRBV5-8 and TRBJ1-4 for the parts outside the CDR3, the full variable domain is EAGVTQSPTHLIKTRGQQATLRCSPISGHTSVYWYQQALGLGLQFLLWYDEGEERNRGNFPPRFSGRQFPNYSSELNVNALELEDSALYLCASSLTGATNEKLFFGSGTQLSVL.

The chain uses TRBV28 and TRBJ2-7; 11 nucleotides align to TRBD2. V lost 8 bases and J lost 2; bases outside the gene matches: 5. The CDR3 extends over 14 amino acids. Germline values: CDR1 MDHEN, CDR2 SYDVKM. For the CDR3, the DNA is TGTGCCAGCTCGGGACTAGCGGAACCCTACGAGCAGTACTTC. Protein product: CASSGLAEPYEQYF.

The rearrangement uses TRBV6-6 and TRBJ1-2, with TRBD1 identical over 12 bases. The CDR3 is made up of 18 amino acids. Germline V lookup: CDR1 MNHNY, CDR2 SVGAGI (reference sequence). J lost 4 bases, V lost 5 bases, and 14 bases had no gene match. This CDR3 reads CASSPTGTGGDLSYGYTF. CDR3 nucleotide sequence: TGTGCCAGCAGTCCTACCGGGACAGGGGGCGACCTTTCCTATGGCTACACCTTC.

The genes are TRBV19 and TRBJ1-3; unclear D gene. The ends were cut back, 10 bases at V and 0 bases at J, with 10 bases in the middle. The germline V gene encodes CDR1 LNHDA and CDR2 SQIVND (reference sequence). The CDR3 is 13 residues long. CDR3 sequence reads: CATTRFSGNTIYF. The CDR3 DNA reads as TGTGCCACCACACGCTTCTCTGGAAACACCATATATTTT.

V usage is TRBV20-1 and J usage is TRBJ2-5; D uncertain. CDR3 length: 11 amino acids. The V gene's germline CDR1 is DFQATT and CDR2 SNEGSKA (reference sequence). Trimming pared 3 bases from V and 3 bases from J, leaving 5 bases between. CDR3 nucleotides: TGCAGTGCTAGTCCTAAAGAGACCCAGTACTTC. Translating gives CSASPKETQYF.